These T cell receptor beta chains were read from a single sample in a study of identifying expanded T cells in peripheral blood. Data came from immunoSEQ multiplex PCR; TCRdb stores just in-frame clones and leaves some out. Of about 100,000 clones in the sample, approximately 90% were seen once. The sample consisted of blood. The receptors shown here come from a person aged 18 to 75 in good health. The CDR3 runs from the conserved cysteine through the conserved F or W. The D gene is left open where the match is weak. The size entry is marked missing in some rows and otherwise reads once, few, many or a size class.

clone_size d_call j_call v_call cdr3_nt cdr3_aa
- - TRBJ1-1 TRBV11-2 TGTGCCAGCAGCTCCCTCAGCGTAGAAAACACTGAAGCTTTCTTT CASSSLSVENTEAFF
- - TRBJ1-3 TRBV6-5 TGTGCCAGCAGTCAGGGGACGGCAAACACCATATATTTT CASSQGTANTIYF
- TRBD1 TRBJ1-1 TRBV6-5 TGTGCCAGCAGTTTTGACAGGGGAATGAACACTGAAGCTTTCTTT CASSFDRGMNTEAFF
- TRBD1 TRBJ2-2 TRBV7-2 TGTGCCAGCAGCTTACGGACAGGCAGCACCGGGGAGCTGTTTTTT CASSLRTGSTGELFF
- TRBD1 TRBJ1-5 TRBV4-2 TGTGCCAGCAGCCAAGTCGGGGGACAGGTGGGAGGTAGCAATCAGCCCCAGCATTTT CASSQVGGQVGGSNQPQHF
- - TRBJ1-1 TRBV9 TGTGCCAGCAGCGCCGCCGGGGACCTGAACACTGAAGCTTTCTTT CASSAAGDLNTEAFF
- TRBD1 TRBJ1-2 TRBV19 TGTGCCAGTAGGGACAGGGGGCGCTTCTATGGCTACACCTTC CASRDRGRFYGYTF
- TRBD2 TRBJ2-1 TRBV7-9 TGTGCCAGCAGCCAAGCCGGGACTAGCGCCAATGAGCAGTTCTTC CASSQAGTSANEQFF
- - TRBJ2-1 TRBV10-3 TGTGCCATCAGTGAGTCCGACGGCCGAAGCAATGAGCAGTTCTTC CAISESDGRSNEQFF
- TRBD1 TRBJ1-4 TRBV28 TGTGCCAGCAGTACCAACAGGGGGGGTAATGAAAAACTGTTTTTT CASSTNRGGNEKLFF
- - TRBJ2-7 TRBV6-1 TGTGCCAGCACCGAGATAGGCTACGAGCAGTACTTC CASTEIGYEQYF
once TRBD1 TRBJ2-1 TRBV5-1 TGCGCCAGCAGCGTACAGGGGGCGGGCTACAATGAGCAGTTCTTC CASSVQGAGYNEQFF
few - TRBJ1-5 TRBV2 TGTGCCAGCAGTGAATTCGAGAATCAGCCCCAGCATTTT CASSEFENQPQHF
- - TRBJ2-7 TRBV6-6 TGTGCCAGCAGATCGACGGGCTCCTACGAGCAGTACTTC CASRSTGSYEQYF
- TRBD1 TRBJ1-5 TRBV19 TGTGCCAGTAGTGGACAGGGAGGCAATCAGCCCCAGCATTTT CASSGQGGNQPQHF
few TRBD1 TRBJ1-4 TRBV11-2 TGTGCCAGCAAACCACAGGGGGCGGGTAATGAAAAACTGTTTTTT CASKPQGAGNEKLFF
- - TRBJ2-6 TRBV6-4 TGTGCCAGCAGAAGAGAACAGGGCGCGAACTCTGGGGCCAACGTCCTGACTTTC CASRREQGANSGANVLTF
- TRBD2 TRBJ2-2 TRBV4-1 TGCGCCAGCAGCCAAGAGCAATGGGCGGGAGGGCGCGGCGGGGAGCTGTTTTTT CASSQEQWAGGRGGELFF
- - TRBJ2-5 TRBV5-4 TGTGCCAGCACTCCCGGCGGCAGTTTAGAGACCCAGTACTTC CASTPGGSLETQYF
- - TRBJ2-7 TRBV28 TGTGCCAGCAGATTGGGACGTTACGAGCAGTACTTC CASRLGRYEQYF
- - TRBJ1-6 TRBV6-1 TGTGCCAGCAGTGAAGCTCGTGGGCCCCCCAAGTATTATAATTCACCCCTCCACTTT CASSEARGPPKYYNSPLHF
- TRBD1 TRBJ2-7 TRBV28 TGTGCCAGCAGACCCGGGACAGCCGCCTACGAGCAGTACTTC CASRPGTAAYEQYF
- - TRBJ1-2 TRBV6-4 TGTGCCAGCAGTGAGGGAACAGGGATTAACTATGGCTACACCTTC CASSEGTGINYGYTF